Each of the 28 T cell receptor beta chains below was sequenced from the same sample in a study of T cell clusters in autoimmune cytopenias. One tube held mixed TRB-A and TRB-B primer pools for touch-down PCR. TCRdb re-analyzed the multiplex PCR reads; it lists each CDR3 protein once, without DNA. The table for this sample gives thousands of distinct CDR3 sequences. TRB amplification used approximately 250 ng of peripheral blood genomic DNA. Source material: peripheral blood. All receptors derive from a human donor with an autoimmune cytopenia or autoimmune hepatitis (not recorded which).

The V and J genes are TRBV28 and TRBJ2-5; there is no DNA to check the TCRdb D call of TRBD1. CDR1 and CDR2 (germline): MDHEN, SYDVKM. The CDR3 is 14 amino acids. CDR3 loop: CASSPQQGGETQYF. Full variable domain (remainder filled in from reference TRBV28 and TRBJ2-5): DVKVTQSSRYLVKRTGEKVFLECVQDMDHENMFWYRQDPGLGLRLIYFSYDVKMKEKGDIPEGYSVSREKKERFSLILESASTNQTSMYLCASSPQQGGETQYFGPGTRLLVL.

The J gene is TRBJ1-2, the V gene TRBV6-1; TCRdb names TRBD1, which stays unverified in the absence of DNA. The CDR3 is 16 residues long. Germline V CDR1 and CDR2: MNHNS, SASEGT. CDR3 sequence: CASSWTGALANYGYTF.

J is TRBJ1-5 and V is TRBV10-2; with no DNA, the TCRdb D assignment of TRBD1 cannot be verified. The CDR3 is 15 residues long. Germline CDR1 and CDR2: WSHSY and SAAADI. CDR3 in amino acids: CASSVDRFSNQPQHF.

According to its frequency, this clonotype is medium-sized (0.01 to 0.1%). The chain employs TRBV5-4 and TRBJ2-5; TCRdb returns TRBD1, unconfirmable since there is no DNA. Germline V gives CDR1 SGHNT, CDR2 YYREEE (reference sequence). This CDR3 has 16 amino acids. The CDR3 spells CASSLGVTGGQETQYF.

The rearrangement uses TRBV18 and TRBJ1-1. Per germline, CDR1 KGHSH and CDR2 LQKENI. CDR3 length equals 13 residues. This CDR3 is CASSPPGTTEAFF.

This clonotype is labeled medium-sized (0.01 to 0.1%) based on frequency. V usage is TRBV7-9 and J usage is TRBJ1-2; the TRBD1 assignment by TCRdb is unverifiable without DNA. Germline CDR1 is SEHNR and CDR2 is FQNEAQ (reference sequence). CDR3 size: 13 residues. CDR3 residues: CASSLQGAGGYTF.

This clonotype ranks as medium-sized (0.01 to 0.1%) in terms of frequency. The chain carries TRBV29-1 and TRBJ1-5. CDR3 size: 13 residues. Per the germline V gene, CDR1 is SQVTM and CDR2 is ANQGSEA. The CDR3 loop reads CSVSDALNQPQHF.

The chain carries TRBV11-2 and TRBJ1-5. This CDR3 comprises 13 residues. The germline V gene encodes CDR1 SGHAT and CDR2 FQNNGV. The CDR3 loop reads CASSLEWNQPQHF.

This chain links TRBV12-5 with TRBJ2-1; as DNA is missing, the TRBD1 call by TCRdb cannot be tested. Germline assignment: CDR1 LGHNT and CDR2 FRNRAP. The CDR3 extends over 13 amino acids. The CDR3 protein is CACERGQVFEQFF.

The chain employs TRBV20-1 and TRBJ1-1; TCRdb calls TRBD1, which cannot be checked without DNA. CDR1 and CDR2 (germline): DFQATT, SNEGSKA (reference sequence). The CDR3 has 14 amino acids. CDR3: CSARGQGPRTEAFF.

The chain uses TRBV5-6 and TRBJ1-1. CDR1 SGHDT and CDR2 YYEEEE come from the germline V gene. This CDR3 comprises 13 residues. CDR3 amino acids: CASSWGRGTEAFF. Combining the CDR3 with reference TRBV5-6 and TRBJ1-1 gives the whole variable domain DAGVTQSPTHLIKTRGQQVTLRCSPKSGHDTVSWYQQALGQGPQFIFQYYEEEERQRGNFPDRFSGHQFPNYSSELNVNALLLGDSALYLCASSWGRGTEAFFGQGTRLTVV.

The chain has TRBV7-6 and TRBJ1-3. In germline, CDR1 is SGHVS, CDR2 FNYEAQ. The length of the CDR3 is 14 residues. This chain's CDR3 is CASSLAETGNTIYF.

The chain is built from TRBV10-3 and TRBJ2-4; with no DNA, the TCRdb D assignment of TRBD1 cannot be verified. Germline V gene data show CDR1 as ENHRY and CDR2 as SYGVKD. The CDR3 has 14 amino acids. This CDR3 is CAISDGAAKNIQYF.

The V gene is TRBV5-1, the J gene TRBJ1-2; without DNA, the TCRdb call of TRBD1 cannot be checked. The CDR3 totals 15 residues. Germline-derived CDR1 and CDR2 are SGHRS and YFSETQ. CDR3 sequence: CASSLARDKVHGYTF.

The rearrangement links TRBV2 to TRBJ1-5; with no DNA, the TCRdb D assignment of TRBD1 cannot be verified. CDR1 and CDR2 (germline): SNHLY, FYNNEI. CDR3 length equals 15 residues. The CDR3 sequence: CASSKLQGPNQPQHF.

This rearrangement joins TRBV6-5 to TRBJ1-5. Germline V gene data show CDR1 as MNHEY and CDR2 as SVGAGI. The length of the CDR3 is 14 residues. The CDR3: CASSTREGNQPQHF.

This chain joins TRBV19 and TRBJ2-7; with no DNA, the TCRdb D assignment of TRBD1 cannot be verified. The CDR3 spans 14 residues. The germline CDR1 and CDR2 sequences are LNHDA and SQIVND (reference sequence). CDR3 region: CASSNRDLSYEQYF. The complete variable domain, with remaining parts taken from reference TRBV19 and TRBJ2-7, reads DGGITQSPKYLFRKEGQNVTLSCEQNLNHDAMYWYRQDPGQGLRLIYYSQIVNDFQKGDIAEGYSVSREKKESFPLTVTSAQKNPTAFYLCASSNRDLSYEQYFGPGTRLTVT.

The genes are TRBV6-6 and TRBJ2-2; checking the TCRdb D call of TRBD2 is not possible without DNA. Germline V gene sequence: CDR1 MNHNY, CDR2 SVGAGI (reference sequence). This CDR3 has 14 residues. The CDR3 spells CASSGGLAGVKLFF.

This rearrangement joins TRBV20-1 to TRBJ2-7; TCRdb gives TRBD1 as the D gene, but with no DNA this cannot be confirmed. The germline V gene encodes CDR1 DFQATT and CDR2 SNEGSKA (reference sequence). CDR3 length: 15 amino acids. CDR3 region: CSARDQGIGSYEQYF.

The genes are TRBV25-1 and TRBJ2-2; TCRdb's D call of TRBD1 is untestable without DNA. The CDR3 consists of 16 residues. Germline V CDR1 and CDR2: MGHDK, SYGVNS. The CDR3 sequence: CASSDGRQGYTGELFF.

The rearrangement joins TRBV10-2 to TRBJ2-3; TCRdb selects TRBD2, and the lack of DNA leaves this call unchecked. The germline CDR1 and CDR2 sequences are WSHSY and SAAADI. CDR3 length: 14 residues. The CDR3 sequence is CASSLAGGRDTQYF.

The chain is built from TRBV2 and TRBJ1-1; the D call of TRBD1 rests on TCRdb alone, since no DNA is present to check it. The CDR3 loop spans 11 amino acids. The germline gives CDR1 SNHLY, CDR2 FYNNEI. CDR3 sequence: CASIRVAEAFF.

CDR3 protein: CSATPPQGESAYEQYF. This chain joins TRBV20-1 and TRBJ2-7; TCRdb picks TRBD1, but there is no DNA to check that call. The germline V gene has CDR1 DFQATT and CDR2 SNEGSKA (reference sequence). The CDR3 totals 16 residues.

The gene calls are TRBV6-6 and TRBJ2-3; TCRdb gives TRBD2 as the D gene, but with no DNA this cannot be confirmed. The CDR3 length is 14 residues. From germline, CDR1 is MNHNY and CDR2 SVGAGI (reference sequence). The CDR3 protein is CASSLGSPTDTQYF.

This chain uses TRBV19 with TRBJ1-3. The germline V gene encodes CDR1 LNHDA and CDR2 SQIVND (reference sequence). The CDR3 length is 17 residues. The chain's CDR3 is CASSIDYRRSGGNTIYF. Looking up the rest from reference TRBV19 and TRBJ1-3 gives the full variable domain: DGGITQSPKYLFRKEGQNVTLSCEQNLNHDAMYWYRQDPGQGLRLIYYSQIVNDFQKGDIAEGYSVSREKKESFPLTVTSAQKNPTAFYLCASSIDYRRSGGNTIYFGEGSWLTVV.

The CDR3 reads CASRHPGLTQYF. The chain recombines TRBV6-2 or TRBV6-3 with TRBJ2-3; TCRdb's D gene call, TRBD2, goes unchecked for lack of DNA. Germline V gene sequence: CDR1 MNHEY, CDR2 SVGEGT. This CDR3 region has 12 residues.

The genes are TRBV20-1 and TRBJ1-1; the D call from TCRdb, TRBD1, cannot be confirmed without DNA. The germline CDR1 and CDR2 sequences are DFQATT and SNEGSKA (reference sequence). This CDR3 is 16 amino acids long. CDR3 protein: CSASLTGGGLNTEAFF.

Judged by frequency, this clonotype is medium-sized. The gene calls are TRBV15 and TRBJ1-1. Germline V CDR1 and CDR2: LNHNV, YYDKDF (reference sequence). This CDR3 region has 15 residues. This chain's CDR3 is CATSRDSWANTEAFF.